This T cell receptor beta chain is from a study of cytomegalovirus exposure and HLA in healthy donors (dated by TCRdb to the late 2010s). Turning to the overall study: According to an earlier analysis of several hundred of the donors, roughly 180 million T cells yielded roughly 110 million unique TCR beta sequences and roughly 280 Gb of sequence data. Of the 398 genotyped donors, 80% to 90% were placed in the genetic ancestry cluster associated with self-reported Caucasian donors. Along with the approximately 650-subject first cohort, a separate validation cohort of over 90 different subjects was used. Across 300 to 400 genotyped donors of the cohort, an average of approximately 200,000 unique TCR beta nucleotide sequences per donor were sequenced, and about a sixth of those sequences were non-productive. Every discovery cohort repertoire had been produced on one sequencing platform. An early release that covered about 600 HLA-typed donors contained about 290 gigabases of sequencing data and approximately 85 million unique TCR sequences. In the later analysis, no new phenotypic data were used to find candidate immune exposures; instead, reliance was placed on TCR beta sequences and their occurrence across donors. Five DR-DQ haplotypes were handled as single units for association and clustering, since linkage in the cohort was strong. The study combined high-throughput TCR immunosequencing, statistical association of individual TCRs with disease status, and machine learning to predict cytomegalovirus infection status. To study patterns of TCR occurrence, a later analysis re-analyzed previously published TCR beta repertoires from several hundred donors and added high-resolution HLA genotyping. The study was designed to test whether signatures of past pathogen exposure could be identified by cataloging public T cell receptors. Genome-wide SNP genotypes for about three fifths of the roughly 670 donors were used in a later genetic analysis, which treated that subset as a discovery cohort. The T cell repertoires of 550 to 850 subjects were profiled by immunosequencing and related to cytomegalovirus serostatus. Both class I and class II loci were covered by HLA typing, at four-digit resolution. In an earlier analysis of 587 of the donors, high-throughput TCR beta sequencing was used to judge whether each TCR beta V gene segment behaved as functional or pseudogenic. Donor age, sex, ethnicity and CMV serostatus were collected together with the repertoire data. The number of typed donors differed by locus: roughly 629-640 for A, B, C, DRB1 and DQB1; 522 for DQA1; over 600 for DPA1; and some 470 for DPB1.

The library was built by means of the immunoSEQ multiplex PCR assay. A mixture of 60 forward primers for TCR Vbeta segments and 13 reverse primers for TCR Jbeta segments was used in the multiplex PCR. A multiplex PCR assay on genomic DNA amplified the CDR3 region of rearranged TCR beta genes. The Illumina HiSeq System was used to sequence the amplified TCR beta libraries as 87-base-pair reads. The original pipeline was this. Across the 670 or so repertoires, a later analysis counted 75 million to 90 million unique TCR beta chains, around 10 million of which were shared by at least two donors. Raw reads were error-corrected and collapsed into unique sequences by a nearest-neighbor algorithm in which closely related sequences were merged to remove PCR and sequencing errors. To assign V, D and J gene segments, CDR3 sequences were aligned to IMGT reference sequences. For a sequence to be retained, a match of at least six nucleotides to both a V gene segment and a J gene segment was required. A rearrangement was called productive if the CDR3 had no stop codons and remained in frame with V and J, and every other rearrangement was called non-productive. Following IMGT convention, CDR3 was defined as the stretch from the second conserved V-encoded cysteine to the conserved J-encoded phenylalanine. The earlier analysis of roughly 590 of the donors excluded any sequence lacking an unambiguous match to a single V gene segment. In an earlier analysis of several hundred of the donors, V segments were called functional above 56.7% productive rearrangements and were called segregating when the between-donor standard deviation exceeded 5%. A statistical classification framework was developed to diagnose cytomegalovirus status using the catalog of TCR beta chain sequences. A later analysis assigned V and J genes by comparing TCR nucleotide sequences with IMGT/GENE-DB human TR gene sequences. A later analysis assigned CDR3 sequences and most-parsimonious VDJ recombination scenarios with the TCRdist pipeline. In a later analysis, each TCR beta chain was defined by its CDR3 amino acid sequence together with its V-gene family, and reads without a unique V-gene family were excluded. In a later analysis, some 600 highly shared, low-generation-probability nucleotide sequences were removed to address suspected cross-contamination and a sequencing artifact. A later analysis calculated a clonal expansion index for each public chain from normalized within-repertoire ranks of inferred template counts. Generation probabilities in a later analysis came from a VDJ recombination model fitted to out-of-frame rearrangements, and those results were checked against IGoR. Hypergeometric tests were used in a later analysis to score TCR-TCR, TCR-HLA and TCR-CMV co-occurrence, with a repertoire-size bias correction applied to the TCR pairs. A later analysis estimated false discovery rates by permuting HLA or CMV assignments 20 times. In a later analysis, co-occurring TCRs were grouped using DBSCAN, with TCRdist sequence similarity added in when clustering inside HLA-allele-positive subsets. Repertoires with fewer than 30,000 or more than 120,000 public chains were left out of co-occurrence clustering, as were about five repertoires with anomalous nucleotide sharing. This immuneACCESS table, as held by TCRdb, lists in-frame sequences with V and J called but not all clones. Of the missing ones, under half trace to an unresolved V gene in checked studies; the others have no known cause. V, J and clone size are those of that table, while D and trimming were read from the DNA. Recorded for this sample are more than 85,000 clones; just under 70% of them occurred a single time. Jointly, the top ten make up approximately 5.5% of the sample.

The research as a whole found: For the cohort, immune exposure information was limited to CMV serostatus. A total of fewer than 200 TCR beta chains were listed by the study as associated with cytomegalovirus. When HLA alleles, especially DR and DQ, strongly co-occurred, attributing TCR associations to individual alleles was difficult. A later analysis associated 16,951 TCR beta sequences with specific HLA alleles at a false discovery rate of 0.05. Some IMGT-functional V segments, including TRBV6-2 and TRBV6-3, could not be told apart with the 87-base-pair reads, so those segments were excluded. An association between a missense DCLRE1C variant and V-gene and J-gene trimming of TCR beta chains was found in a later genetic analysis and replicated in an independent cohort. Because some donors lacked HLA typing at each locus, the association tests relied only on the typed subset. In a later analysis, the rate of TCR association differed among HLA loci, with DRB1 alleles having the most associated TCRs and HLA-C alleles having the fewest. The authors suggested that the approach could potentially be generalized to other disease states and immunological phenotypes. In vitro tests confirmed that a few of the cytomegalovirus-associated TCR beta chains recognize cytomegalovirus antigens. The presence/absence analyses assumed that sequencing depth was roughly uniform across donors, and that assumption may not be true. A later genetic analysis reported fewer N-insertions in productive TCRs among donors in an Asian-associated ancestry cluster than the roughly 700-donor mean. Most TCR sequences were observed very rarely across donors, whereas some public TCRs were present in many individuals. In this cohort, only TCR beta chains were sequenced, and detectable features were limited by the absence of alpha or paired-chain data. Linkage disequilibrium might explain the correlated functional status among segregating V segments, but an unknown experimental factor could not be ruled out. Approximately 18 rarely observed V segments, including chromosome 9 orphons, were excluded from the earlier analysis of approximately 500 of the donors because counts were too low. In an earlier analysis of approximately 590 of the donors, most TCR beta V segments appeared in productive rearrangements about 90% or about 30% of the time, broadly matching IMGT annotations. A further reported finding was that TCR beta sequences accurately predicted the HLA-A and HLA-B alleles for most subjects in the first cohort. In a later analysis, most CMV-associated TCR beta chains were found to appear HLA-restricted, with HLA associations seemingly driven largely by CMV exposure. The sequencing pipeline was judged likely to have produced a cluster of highly shared sequence variants as a technical artifact. A later analysis reported that several top co-occurrence clusters appeared linked to parvovirus B19, influenza, CMV and Epstein-Barr virus. In both the original and validation cohorts, the classifier was reported to diagnose cytomegalovirus status with high specificity and sensitivity. Compared with equally common non-associated chains, HLA-associated TCR beta chains in a later analysis were more clonally expanded and had lower generation probabilities.

Concerning this clone itself: Its recognized antigen is unknown. Base-call qualities are not available, and no considerably larger clone is one nucleotide away.

The cohort consisted of 600 to 750 healthy bone marrow donors. At the time of sampling, every cohort member was nominally healthy, though immune exposures that went unrecorded were likely present. The donor was CMV seropositive and was included in the group of about 290 seropositive cohort members. Every donor gave a peripheral blood sample, and the peripheral blood mononuclear cells from that sample were used for TCR beta sequencing. The Qiagen DNeasy Blood Extraction Kit was used to extract genomic DNA from the blood cell samples. A distance of 19 bases separates the germline ends of V and J, which lose 8 bases and 2 bases respectively. Measured from the cysteine to the phenylalanine, the CDR3 is 15 residues long. Only CDR3 DNA remains: 45 bases, in frame from the first base. According to the germline V gene, CDR1 reads SNHLY and CDR2 reads FYNNEI.

This clonotype was sampled from a woman in her 70s in good health and CMV-seropositive. The rearranged segments are TRBV2 and TRBJ2-7, with a tentative D gene TRBD2 over 7 matching bases. Material for sequencing was PBMCs. The bases are TGTGCCAGCGGGAGGGGAGGGGGATCCACCTACGAGCAGTACTTC. This codes for CASGRGGGSTYEQYF. Here the CDR3 is joined to the reference TRBV2 and TRBJ2-7 genes, and the full variable domain is: EPEVTQTPSHQVTQMGQEVILRCVPISNHLYFYWYRQILGQKVEFLVSFYNNEISEKSEIFDDQFSVERPDGSNFTLKIRSTKLEDSAMYFCASGRGGGSTYEQYFGPGTRLTVT.